This T cell receptor (beta chain) was captured in a study of response to subunit inactivated influenza vaccine. TCRdb reanalysed the RT-PCR reads using MiXCR and keeps one entry per CDR3 protein. The sample includes about 180,000 distinct CDR3 sequences, 7.5% to 10% of them seen just once. Regarding the study as a whole: The study's authors posited that every seasonal influenza vaccination enlists few new T cells.

Germline CDR1 MNHEY, CDR2 SMNVEV (reference sequence). There are 14 residues in the CDR3. Trimming left V 3 bases short and J 2 bases short, with 9 bases between. This clonotype has just a few counts. The target antigen is unknown. The material was non-naive T cells sorted from PBMCs, obtained on the day of vaccination. This TCR came from a man in his fifties or sixties who received an inactivated influenza vaccine. J is TRBJ2-3 and V is TRBV27, with D uncertain. The CDR3 reads CASSFLYDTDTQYF. As DNA, the CDR3 is TGTGCCAGCAGTTTCCTCTATGACACAGATACGCAGTATTTT.